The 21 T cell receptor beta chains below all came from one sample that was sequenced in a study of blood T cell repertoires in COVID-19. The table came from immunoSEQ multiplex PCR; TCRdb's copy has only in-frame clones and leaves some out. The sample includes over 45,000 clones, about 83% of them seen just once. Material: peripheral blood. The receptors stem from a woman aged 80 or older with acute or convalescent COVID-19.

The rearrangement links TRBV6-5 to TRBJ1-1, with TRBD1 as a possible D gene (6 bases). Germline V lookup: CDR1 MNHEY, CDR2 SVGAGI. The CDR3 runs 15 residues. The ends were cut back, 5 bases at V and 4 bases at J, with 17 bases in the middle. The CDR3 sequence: CASSQPTGRGTEAFF. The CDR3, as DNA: TGTGCCAGCAGTCAACCAACAGGGAGGGGCACTGAAGCTTTCTTT.

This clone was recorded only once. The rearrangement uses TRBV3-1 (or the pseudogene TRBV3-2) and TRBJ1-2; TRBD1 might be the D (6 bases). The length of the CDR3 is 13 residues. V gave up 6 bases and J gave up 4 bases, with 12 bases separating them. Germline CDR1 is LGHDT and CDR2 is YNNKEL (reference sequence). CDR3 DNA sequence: TGTGCCAGCAGGAGGTCACAGGGCTATGGCTACACCTTC. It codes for CASRRSQGYGYTF.

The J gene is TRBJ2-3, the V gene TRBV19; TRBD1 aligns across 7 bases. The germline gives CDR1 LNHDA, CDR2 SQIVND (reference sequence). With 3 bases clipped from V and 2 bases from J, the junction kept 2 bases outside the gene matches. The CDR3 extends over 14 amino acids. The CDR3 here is CASSMGQNTDTQYF. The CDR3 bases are TGTGCCAGTAGTATGGGACAGAACACAGATACGCAGTATTTT.

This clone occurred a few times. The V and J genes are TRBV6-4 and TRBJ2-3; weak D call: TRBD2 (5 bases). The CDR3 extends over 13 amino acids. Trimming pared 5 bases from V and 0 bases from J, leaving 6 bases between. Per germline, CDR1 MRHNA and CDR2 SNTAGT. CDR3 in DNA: TGTGCCAGCAGTTCGGGGAGCACAGATACGCAGTATTTT. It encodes CASSSGSTDTQYF.

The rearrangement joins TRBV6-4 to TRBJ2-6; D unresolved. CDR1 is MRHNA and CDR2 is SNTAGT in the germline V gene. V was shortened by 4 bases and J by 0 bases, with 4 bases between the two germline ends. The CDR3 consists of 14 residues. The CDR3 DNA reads TGTGCCAGCAGTGTTAACTCTGGGGCCAACGTCCTGACTTTC. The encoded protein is CASSVNSGANVLTF.

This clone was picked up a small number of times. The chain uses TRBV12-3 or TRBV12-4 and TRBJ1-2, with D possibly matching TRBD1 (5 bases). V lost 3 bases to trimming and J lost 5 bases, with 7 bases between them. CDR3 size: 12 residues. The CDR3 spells CASSLTVYGYTF. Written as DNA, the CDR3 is TGTGCCAGCAGTTTGACAGTATATGGCTACACCTTC.

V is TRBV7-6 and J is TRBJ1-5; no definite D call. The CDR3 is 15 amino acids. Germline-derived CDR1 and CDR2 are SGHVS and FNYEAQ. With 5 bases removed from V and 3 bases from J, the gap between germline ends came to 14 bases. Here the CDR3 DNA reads TGTGCCAGCAGCCGTACGCTGGGAGTCAATCAGCCCCAGCATTTT. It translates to CASSRTLGVNQPQHF.

The CDR3 bases are TGTGCCAGCAGCCAAGATCAGGGACTAGGCTACACCTTC. Residues: CASSQDQGLGYTF. This sequence joins TRBV3-1 (or the pseudogene TRBV3-2) and TRBJ1-2, with TRBD1 as a possible D gene (5 bases). In germline, CDR1 is LGHDT, CDR2 YNNKEL (reference sequence). V was pared by 0 bases and J by 8 bases, with 10 bases between. The CDR3 runs 13 residues.

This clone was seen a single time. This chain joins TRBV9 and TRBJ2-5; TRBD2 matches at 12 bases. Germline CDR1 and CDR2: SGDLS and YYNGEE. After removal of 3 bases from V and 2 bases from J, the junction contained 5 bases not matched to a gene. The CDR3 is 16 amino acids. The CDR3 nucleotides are TGTGCCAGCAGCGCTATCGGACTAGCGGGGCAAGAGACCCAGTACTTC. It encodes CASSAIGLAGQETQYF.

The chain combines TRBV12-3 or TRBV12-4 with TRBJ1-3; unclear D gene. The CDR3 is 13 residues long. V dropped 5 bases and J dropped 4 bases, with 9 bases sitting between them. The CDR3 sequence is CASSLNLGNTIYF. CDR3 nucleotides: TGTGCCAGCAGTCTTAACCTAGGAAACACCATATATTTT.

The CDR3 loop reads CASVRTGGMVETQYF. The CDR3 coding sequence is TGTGCCAGCGTAAGGACAGGGGGCATGGTAGAGACCCAGTACTTC. V usage is TRBV2 and J usage is TRBJ2-5; TRBD1 matches at 11 bases. CDR1 is SNHLY and CDR2 is FYNNEI in the germline V gene. Trimming at V came to 8 bases and at J to 4 bases, leaving 9 bases not matched to a gene. CDR3 length equals 15 residues.

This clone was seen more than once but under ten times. In nucleotides, the CDR3 is TGTGCCAGCAGTTACTCGACAGGGAAGGGACAGCCCCAGCATTTT. This codes for CASSYSTGKGQPQHF. This chain connects TRBV6-5 to TRBJ1-5; 7 bases align to TRBD1. Per germline, CDR1 MNHEY and CDR2 SVGAGI. The CDR3 length is 15 residues. With V trimmed by 0 bases and J by 7 bases, 6 bases remained unmatched.

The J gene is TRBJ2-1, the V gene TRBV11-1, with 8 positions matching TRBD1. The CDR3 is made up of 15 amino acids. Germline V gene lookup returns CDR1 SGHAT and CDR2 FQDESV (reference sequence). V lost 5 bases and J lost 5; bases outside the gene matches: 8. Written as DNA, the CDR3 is TGTGCCAGCAGCCCCCGGGACAGGAGAAACAATGAGCAGTTCTTC. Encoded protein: CASSPRDRRNNEQFF.

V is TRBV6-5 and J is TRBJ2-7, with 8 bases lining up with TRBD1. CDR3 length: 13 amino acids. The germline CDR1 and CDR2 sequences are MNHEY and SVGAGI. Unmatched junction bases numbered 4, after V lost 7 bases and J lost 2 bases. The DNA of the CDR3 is TGTGCCAGCACCTCGACAGGGGCCTACGAGCAGTACTTC. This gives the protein CASTSTGAYEQYF.

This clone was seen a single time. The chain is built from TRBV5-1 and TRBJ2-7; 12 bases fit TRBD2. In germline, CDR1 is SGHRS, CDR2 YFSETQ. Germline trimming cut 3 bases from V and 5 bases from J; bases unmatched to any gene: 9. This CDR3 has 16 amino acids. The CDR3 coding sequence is TGCGCCAGCAGCTCAACGCTAGCGGGGGGGCGGGACGAGCAGTACTTC. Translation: CASSSTLAGGRDEQYF.

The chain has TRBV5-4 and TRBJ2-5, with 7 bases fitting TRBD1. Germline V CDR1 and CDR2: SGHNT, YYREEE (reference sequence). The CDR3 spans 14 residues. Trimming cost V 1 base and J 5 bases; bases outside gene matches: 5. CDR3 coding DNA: TGTGCCAGCAGCTTGCAGGGGGTCGGGGAGACCCAGTACTTC. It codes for CASSLQGVGETQYF.

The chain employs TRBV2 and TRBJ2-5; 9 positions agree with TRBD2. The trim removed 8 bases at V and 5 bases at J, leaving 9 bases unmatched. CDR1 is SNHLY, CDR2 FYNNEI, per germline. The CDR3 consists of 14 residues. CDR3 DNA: TGTGCCAGCTCGCGGACTAGCGTCGGTGAGACCCAGTACTTC. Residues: CASSRTSVGETQYF.

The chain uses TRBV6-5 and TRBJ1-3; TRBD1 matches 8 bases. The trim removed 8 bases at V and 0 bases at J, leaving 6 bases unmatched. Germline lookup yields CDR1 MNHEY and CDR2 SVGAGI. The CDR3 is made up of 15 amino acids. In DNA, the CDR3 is TGTGCCAGCTGCCTGGACAGGGACTCTGGAAACACCATATATTTT. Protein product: CASCLDRDSGNTIYF.

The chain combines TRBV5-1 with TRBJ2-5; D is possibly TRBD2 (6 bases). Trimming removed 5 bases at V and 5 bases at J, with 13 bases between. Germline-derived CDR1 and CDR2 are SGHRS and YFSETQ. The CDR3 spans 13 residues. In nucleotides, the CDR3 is TGCGCCAGCAGAGAGGGCGGGGTGGAGACCCAGTACTTC. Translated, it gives CASREGGVETQYF.

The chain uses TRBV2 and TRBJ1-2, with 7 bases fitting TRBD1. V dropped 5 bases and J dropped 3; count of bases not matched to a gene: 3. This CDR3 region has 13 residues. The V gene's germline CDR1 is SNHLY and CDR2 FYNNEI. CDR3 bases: TGTGCCAGCAGTCCTCAGGGGGACTATGGCTACACCTTC. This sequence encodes CASSPQGDYGYTF.

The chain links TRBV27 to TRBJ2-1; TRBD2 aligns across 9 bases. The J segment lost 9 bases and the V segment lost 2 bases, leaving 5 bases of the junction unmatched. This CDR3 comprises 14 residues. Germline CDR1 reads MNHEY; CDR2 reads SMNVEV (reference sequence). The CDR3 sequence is CASSLLAGGREQFF. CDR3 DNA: TGTGCCAGCAGTTTACTGGCGGGGGGGCGTGAGCAGTTCTTC.